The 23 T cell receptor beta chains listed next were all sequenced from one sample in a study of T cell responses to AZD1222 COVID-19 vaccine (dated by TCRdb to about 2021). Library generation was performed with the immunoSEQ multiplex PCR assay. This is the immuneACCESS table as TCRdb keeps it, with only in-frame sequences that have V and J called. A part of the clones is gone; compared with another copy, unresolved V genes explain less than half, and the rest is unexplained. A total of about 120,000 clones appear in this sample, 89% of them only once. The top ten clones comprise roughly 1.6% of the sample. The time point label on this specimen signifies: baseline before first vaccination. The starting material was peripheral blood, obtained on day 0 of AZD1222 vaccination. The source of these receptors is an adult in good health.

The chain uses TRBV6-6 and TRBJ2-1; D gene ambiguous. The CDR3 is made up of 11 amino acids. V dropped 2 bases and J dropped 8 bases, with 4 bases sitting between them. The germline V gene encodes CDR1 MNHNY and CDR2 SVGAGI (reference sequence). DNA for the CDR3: TGTGCCAGCAGTTACGTTGATGAGCAGTTCTTC. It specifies CASSYVDEQFF.

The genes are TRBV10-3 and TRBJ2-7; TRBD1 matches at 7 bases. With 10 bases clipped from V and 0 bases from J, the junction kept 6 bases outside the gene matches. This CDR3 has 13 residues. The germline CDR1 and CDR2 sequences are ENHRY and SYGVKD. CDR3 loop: CATYRDSSYEQYF. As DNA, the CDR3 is TGTGCCACGTACCGGGACAGCTCCTACGAGCAGTACTTC.

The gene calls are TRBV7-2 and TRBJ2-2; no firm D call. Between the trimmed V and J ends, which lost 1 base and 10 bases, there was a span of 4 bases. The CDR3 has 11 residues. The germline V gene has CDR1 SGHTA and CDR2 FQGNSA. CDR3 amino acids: CASSLGAELFF. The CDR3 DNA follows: TGTGCCAGCAGCTTAGGCGCGGAGCTGTTTTTT.

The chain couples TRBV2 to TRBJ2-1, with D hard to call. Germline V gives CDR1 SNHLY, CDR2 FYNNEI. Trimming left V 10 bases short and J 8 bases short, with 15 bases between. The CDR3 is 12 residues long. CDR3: CANFSWGYEQFF. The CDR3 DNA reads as TGTGCCAACTTCTCTTGGGGATATGAGCAGTTCTTC.

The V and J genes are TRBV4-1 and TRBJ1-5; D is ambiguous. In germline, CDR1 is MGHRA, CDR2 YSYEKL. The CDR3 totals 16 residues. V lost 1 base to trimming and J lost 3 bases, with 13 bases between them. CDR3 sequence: CASSQGTVFYNQPQHF. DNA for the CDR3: TGCGCCAGCAGCCAAGGTACAGTCTTCTACAATCAGCCCCAGCATTTT.

The CDR3 spells CASSLRLTGSPTGELFF. The CDR3, as DNA: TGTGCCAGCAGCTTAAGGCTGACAGGGTCACCGACCGGGGAGCTGTTTTTT. The rearrangement uses TRBV7-7 and TRBJ2-2; 7 bases are shared with TRBD1. J lost 5 bases, V lost 2 bases, and 11 bases had no gene match. The CDR3 spans 17 residues. CDR1 and CDR2 (germline): SSHAT, FNYEAQ (reference sequence).

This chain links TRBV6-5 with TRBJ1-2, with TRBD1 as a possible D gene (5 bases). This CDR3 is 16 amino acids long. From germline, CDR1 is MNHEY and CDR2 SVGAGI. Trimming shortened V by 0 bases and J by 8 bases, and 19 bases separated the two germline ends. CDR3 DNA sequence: TGTGCCAGCAGTTACTCGGGGCGGGAGGGAGGTCGCGGCTACACCTTC. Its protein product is CASSYSGREGGRGYTF.

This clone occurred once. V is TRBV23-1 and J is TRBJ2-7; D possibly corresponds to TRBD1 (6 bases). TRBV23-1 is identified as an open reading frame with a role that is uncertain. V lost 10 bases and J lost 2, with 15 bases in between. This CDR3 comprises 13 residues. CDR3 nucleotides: TGCGCCAACTCAGACAGGACGGCCTACGAGCAGTACTTC. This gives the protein CANSDRTAYEQYF.

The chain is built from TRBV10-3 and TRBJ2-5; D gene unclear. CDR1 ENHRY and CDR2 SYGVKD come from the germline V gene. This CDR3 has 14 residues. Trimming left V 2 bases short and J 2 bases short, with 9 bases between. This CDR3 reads CAISEGGVQETQYF. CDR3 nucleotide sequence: TGTGCCATCAGTGAGGGCGGAGTGCAAGAGACCCAGTACTTC.

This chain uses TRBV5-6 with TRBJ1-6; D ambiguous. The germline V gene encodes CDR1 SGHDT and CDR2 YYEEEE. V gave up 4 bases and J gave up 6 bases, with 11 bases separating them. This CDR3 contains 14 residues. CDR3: CASSPVIGNSPLHF. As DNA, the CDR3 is TGTGCCAGCAGCCCTGTGATCGGTAATTCACCCCTCCACTTT.

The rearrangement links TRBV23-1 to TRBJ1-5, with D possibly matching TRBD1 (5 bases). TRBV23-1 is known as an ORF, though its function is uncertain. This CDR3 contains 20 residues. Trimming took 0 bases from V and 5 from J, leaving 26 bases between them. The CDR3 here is CASSQSRPFSTGPRDQPQHF. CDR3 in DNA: TGCGCCAGCAGTCAATCTCGGCCCTTTTCCACGGGACCTAGAGATCAGCCCCAGCATTTT.

The DNA of the CDR3 is TGTGCCAGCAGTCAGGGGGCCAGAGGCTACACCTTC. Translating it yields CASSQGARGYTF. The chain recombines TRBV28 with TRBJ1-2; TRBD1 agrees at 8 bases. The CDR3 sequence is 12 residues long. Germline assignment: CDR1 MDHEN and CDR2 SYDVKM. Trimming cost V 5 bases and J 8 bases; bases outside gene matches: 4.

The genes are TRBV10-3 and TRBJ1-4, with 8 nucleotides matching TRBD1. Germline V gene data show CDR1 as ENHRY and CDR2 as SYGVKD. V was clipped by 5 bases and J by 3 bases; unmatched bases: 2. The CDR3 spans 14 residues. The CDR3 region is CAISPGQANEKLFF. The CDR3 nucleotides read TGTGCCATCAGTCCGGGACAGGCTAATGAAAAACTGTTTTTT.

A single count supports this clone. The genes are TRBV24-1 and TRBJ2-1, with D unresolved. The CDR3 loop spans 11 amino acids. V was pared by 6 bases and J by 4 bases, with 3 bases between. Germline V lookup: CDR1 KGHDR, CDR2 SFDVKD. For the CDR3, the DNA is TGTGCCACCAGTCATTACAATGAGCAGTTCTTC. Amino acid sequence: CATSHYNEQFF.

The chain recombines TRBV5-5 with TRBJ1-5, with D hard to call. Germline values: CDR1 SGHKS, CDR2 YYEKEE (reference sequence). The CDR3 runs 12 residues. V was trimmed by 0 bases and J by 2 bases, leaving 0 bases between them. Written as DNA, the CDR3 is TGTGCCAGCAGCTTGGGCAATCAGCCCCAGCATTTT. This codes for CASSLGNQPQHF.

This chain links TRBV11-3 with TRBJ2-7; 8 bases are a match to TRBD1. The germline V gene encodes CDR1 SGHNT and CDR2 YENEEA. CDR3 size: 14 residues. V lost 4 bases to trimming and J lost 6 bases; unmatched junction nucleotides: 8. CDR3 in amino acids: CASSSGRQGTEQYF. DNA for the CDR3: TGTGCCAGCAGCTCAGGGAGACAGGGGACCGAGCAGTACTTC.

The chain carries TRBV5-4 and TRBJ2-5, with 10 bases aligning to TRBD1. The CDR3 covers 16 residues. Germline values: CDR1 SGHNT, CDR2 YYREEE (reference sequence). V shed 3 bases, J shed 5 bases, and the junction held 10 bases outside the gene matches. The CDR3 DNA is TGTGCCAGCAGCTGGGGGACAGGGGCGAGGAGGGAGACCCAGTACTTC. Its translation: CASSWGTGARRETQYF.

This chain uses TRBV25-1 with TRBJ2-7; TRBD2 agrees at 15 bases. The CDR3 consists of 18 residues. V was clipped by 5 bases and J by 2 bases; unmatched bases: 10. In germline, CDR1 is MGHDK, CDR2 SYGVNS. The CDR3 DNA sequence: TGTGCCAGCAGTCGCCCGGGACTAGCGGGAGGTTCACCCTACGAGCAGTACTTC. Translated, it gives CASSRPGLAGGSPYEQYF.

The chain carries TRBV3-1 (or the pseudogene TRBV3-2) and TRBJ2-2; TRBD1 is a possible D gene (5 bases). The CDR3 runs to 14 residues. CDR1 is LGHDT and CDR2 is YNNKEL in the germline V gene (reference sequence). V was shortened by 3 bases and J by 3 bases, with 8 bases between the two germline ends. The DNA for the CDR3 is TGTGCCAGCAGCCATCTACAGGACACCGGGGAGCTGTTTTTT. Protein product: CASSHLQDTGELFF.

The CDR3 reads CASSILGMEQYF. CDR3 nucleotide sequence: TGTGCCAGTAGTATACTAGGGATGGAGCAGTACTTC. The gene calls are TRBV19 and TRBJ2-7; no clear D. Germline V lookup: CDR1 LNHDA, CDR2 SQIVND (reference sequence). The CDR3 is 12 amino acids. Trimming pared 2 bases from V and 7 bases from J, leaving 9 bases between.

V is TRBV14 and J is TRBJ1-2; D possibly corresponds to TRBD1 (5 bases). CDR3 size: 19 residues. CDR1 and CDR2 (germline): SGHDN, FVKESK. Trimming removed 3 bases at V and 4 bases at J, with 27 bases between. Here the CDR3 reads CASSHELVMGRDLSYGYTF. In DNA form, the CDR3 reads TGTGCCAGCAGCCATGAGTTAGTTATGGGGCGTGACTTATCCTATGGCTACACCTTC.

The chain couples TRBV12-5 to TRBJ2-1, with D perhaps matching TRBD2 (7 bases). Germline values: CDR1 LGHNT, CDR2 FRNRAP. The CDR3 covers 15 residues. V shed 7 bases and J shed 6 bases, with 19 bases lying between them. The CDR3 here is CASVRGWEGGNEQFF. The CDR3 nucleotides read TGTGCTAGTGTCCGAGGATGGGAGGGGGGCAATGAGCAGTTCTTC.

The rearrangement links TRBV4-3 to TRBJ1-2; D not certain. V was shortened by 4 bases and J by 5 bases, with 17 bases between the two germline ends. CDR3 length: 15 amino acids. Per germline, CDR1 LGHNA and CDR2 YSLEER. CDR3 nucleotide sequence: TGCGCCAGCAGCCTTACCGGGGAAGGCTTGTATGGCTACACCTTC. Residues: CASSLTGEGLYGYTF.